Given below is one TCR beta chain in context. Its cognate antigen is unknown. The people who gave samples were healthy Caucasians from Russia, aged roughly 6 to 100. The data were obtained in a study of blood T cells in healthy people across ages. The study, taken as a whole, reports: Unsorted PBMC material precluded a definitive naive versus antigen-experienced comparison. Diversity estimates from one million T cells were considered underestimates.

For the second PCR, which ran for about 7 to 12 cycles, a sample-barcoded 5' primer and a J-beta primer mix were used. Tags on each cDNA molecule came from a template-switch adaptor with 12 random nucleotides. TCRdb called the 5' RACE reads again in MiXCR, with one record for every CDR3 protein. The sample yields roughly 1,500,000 distinct CDR3 sequences, about 31% seen once. This sequence was found in a woman aged 30 to 39 in good health. The sample consisted of blood.

DNA of the CDR3: TGTGCCAGCCGAGGGGATACCGCCTACGAGCAGTACTTC. This gives the protein CASRGDTAYEQYF. The V call is TRBV7-9, the J call TRBJ2-7; D is perhaps TRBD1 or TRBD2 (5 bases each). Germline CDR1 SEHNR, CDR2 FQNEAQ (reference sequence). The CDR3 is 13 residues long. V was pared by 8 bases and J by 2 bases, with 13 bases between.